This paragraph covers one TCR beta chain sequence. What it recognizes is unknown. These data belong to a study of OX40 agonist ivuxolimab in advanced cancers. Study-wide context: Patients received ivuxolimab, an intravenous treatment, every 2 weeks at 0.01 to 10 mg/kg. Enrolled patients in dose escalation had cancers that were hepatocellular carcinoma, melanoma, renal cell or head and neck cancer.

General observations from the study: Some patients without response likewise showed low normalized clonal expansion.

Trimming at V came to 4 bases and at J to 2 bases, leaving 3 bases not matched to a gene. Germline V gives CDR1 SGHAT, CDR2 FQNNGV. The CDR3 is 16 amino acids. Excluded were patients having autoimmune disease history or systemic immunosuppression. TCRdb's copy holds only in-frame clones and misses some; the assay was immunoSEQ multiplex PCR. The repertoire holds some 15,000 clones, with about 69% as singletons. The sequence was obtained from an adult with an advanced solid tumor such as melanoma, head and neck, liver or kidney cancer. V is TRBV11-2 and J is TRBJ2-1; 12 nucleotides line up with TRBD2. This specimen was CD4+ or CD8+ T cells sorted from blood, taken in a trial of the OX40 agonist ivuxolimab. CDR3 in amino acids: CASSWGLAGAYNEQFF. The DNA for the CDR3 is TGTGCCAGCAGCTGGGGACTAGCGGGCGCCTACAATGAGCAGTTCTTC. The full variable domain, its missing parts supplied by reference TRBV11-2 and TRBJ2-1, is EAGVAQSPRYKIIEKRQSVAFWCNPISGHATLYWYQQILGQGPKLLIQFQNNGVVDDSQLPKDRFSAERLKGVDSTLKIQPAKLEDSAVYLCASSWGLAGAYNEQFFGPGTRLTVL.